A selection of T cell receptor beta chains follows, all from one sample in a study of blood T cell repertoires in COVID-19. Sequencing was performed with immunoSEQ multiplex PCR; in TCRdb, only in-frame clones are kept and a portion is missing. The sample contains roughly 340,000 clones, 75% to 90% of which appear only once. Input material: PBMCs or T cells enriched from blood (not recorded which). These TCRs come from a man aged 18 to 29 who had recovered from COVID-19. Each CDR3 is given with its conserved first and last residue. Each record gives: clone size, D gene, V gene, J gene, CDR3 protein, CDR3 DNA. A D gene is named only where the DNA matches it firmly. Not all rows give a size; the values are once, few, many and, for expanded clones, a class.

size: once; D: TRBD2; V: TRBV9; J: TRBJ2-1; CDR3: CASSPTSGSDNEQFF; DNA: TGTGCCAGCAGCCCTACTAGCGGGAGCGACAATGAGCAGTTCTTC
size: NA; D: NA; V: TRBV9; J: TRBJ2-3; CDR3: CASSALNPSTDTQYF; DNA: TGTGCCAGCAGCGCCCTTAATCCTAGCACAGATACGCAGTATTTT
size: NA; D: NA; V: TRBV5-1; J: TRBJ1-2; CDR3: CASSAALEGYGYTF; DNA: TGCGCCAGCAGCGCCGCGCTCGAGGGCTATGGCTACACCTTC
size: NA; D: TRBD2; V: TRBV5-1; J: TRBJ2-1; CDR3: CASSLGLAGTQGEQFF; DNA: TGCGCCAGCAGCTTGGGGCTAGCGGGGACCCAGGGTGAGCAGTTCTTC
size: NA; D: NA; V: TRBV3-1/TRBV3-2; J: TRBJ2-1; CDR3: CASSLSVNEQFF; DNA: TGTGCCAGCAGCCTCAGCGTAAATGAGCAGTTCTTC
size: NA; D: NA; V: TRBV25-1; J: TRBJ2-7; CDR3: CASSESGYRESEQYF; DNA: TGTGCCAGCAGTGAGTCGGGCTACAGGGAGTCCGAGCAGTACTTC
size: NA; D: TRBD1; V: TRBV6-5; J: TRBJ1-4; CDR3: CASSWTGRNEKLFF; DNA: TGTGCCAGCAGTTGGACAGGGCGTAATGAAAAACTGTTTTTT
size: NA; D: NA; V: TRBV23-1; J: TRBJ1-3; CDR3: CASSQLGGGF; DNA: TGCGCCAGCAGTCAATTGGGAGGAGGTTTT
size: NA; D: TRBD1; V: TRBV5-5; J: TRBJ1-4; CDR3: CASSSQSGTGNEKLFF; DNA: TGTGCCAGCAGCTCGCAATCCGGGACAGGGAACGAAAAACTGTTTTTT
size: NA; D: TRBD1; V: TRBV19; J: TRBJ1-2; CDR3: CASSPGQGAFGYTF; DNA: TGTGCCAGTAGCCCGGGACAGGGGGCATTTGGCTACACCTTC
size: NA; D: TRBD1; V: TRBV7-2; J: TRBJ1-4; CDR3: CASSSGTGLEKLFF; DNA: TGTGCCAGCAGCTCCGGGACAGGGCTTGAAAAACTGTTTTTT
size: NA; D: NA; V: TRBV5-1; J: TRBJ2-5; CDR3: CASSNSLASQETQYF; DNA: TGCGCCAGCAGTAATAGTCTAGCGTCTCAAGAGACCCAGTACTTC
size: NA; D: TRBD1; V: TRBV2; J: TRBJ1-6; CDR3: CASRLGQGNSPLHF; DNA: TGTGCCAGCAGACTCGGACAGGGCAATTCACCCCTCCACTTT
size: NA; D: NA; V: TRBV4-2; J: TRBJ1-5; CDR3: CASSQKQANNQPQHF; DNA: TGTGCCAGCAGCCAAAAACAGGCTAACAATCAGCCCCAGCATTTT
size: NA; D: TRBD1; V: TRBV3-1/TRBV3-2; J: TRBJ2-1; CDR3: CASSQSGQEFF; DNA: TGTGCCAGCAGCCAATCGGGACAGGAGTTCTTC
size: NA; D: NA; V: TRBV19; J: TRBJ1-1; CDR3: CASSIGRRNMNTEAFF; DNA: TGTGCCAGTAGTATTGGCAGGAGGAACATGAACACTGAAGCTTTCTTT
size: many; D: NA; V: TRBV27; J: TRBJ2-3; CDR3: CASSLTPWGTDTQYF; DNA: TGTGCCAGCAGTCTGACTCCCTGGGGCACAGATACGCAGTATTTT
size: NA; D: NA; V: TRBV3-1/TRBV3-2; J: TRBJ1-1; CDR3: CASSQAGSGTEAFF; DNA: TGTGCCAGCAGCCAAGCGGGAAGCGGCACTGAAGCTTTCTTT
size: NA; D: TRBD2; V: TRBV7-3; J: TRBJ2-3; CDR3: CASSLQPLPPLAGGLTDTQYF; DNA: TGTGCCAGCAGCTTGCAACCTTTACCCCCTTTAGCGGGGGGGCTCACAGATACGCAGTATTTT
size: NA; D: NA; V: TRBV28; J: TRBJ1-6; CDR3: CASSLGRVDSDSPLHF; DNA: TGTGCCAGCAGTTTAGGCAGGGTTGATTCGGATTCACCCCTCCACTTT
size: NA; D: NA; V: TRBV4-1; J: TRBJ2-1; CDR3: CASSQALAIGNEQFF; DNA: TGCGCCAGCAGCCAAGCCTTAGCGATTGGCAATGAGCAGTTCTTC
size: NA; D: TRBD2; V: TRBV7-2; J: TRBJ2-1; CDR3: CASSPGLAGGLEQFF; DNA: TGTGCCAGCAGTCCAGGACTAGCGGGGGGTCTTGAGCAGTTCTTC
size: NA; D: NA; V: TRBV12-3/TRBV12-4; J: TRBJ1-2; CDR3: CASNSSPNYGYTF; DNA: TGTGCCAGCAATAGCTCACCTAACTATGGCTACACCTTC
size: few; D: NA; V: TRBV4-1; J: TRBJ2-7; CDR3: CASSQERGGLYEQYF; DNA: TGCGCCAGCAGCCAAGAGAGGGGGGGACTTTACGAGCAGTACTTC
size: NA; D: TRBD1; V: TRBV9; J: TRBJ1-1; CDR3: CASSGSWKGATEAFF; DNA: TGTGCCAGCAGCGGCTCTTGGAAGGGGGCCACTGAAGCTTTCTTT
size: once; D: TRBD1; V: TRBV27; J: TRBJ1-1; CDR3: CASSATGQTEAFF; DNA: TGTGCCAGCAGTGCGACAGGGCAGACTGAAGCTTTCTTT
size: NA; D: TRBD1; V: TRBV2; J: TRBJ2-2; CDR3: CASSRGGTGNTGELFF; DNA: TGTGCCAGCAGTCGAGGAGGGACAGGCAACACCGGGGAGCTGTTTTTT
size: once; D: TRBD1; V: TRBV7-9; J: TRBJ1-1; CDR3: CASSFSTGGTEAFF; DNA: TGTGCCAGCAGCTTCTCGACAGGGGGCACTGAAGCTTTCTTT
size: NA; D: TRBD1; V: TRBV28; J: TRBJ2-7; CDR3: CASSPRGRGLGEQYF; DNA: TGTGCCAGCAGTCCCCGGGGCAGGGGGCTGGGGGAGCAGTACTTC
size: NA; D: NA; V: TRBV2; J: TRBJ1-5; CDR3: CASSDGINQPQHF; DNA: TGTGCCAGCAGTGACGGGATCAATCAGCCCCAGCATTTT
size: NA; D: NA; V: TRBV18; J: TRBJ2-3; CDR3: CASLRDFPGTDTQYF; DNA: TGTGCCAGCTTACGGGACTTCCCGGGCACAGATACGCAGTATTTT
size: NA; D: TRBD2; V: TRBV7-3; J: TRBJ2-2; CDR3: CASSTVAGGPGGTGELFF; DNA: TGTGCCAGCAGCACAGTAGCGGGAGGGCCTGGGGGCACCGGGGAGCTGTTTTTT
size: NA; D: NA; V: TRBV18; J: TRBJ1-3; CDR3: CASSPISSGNTIYF; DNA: TGTGCCAGCTCACCAATTAGCTCTGGAAACACCATATATTTT
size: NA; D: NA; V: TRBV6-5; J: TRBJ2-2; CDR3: CASRRQGGGTGELFF; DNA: TGTGCCAGCAGGCGACAGGGAGGAGGGACCGGGGAGCTGTTTTTT
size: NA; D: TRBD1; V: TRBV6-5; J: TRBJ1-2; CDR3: CASSSGQRNYGYTF; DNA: TGTGCCAGCAGTTCGGGACAGAGAAACTATGGCTACACCTTC
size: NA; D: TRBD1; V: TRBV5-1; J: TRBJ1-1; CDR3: CASSAGGSNTEAFF; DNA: TGCGCCAGCAGCGCAGGGGGCAGTAACACTGAAGCTTTCTTT
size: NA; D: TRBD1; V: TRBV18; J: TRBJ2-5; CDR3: CASSQSPGQGQTQYF; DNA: TGTGCCAGCTCGCAAAGCCCAGGACAGGGCCAGACCCAGTACTTC
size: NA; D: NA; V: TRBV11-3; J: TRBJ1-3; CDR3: CASSLAGRNTIYF; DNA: TGTGCCAGCAGCTTAGCCGGGAGAAACACCATATATTTT
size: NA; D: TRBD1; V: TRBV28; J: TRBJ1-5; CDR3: CASSSTRTGLSNQPQHF; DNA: TGTGCCAGCAGTTCAACCCGGACAGGTCTTAGCAATCAGCCCCAGCATTTT
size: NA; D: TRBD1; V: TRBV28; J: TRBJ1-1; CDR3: CASSLMDRDEAFF; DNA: TGTGCCAGCAGTTTAATGGACAGGGATGAAGCTTTCTTT
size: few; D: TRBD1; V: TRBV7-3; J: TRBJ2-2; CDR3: CASSPTQGASTGELFF; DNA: TGTGCCAGCAGCCCAACCCAGGGGGCGTCGACCGGGGAGCTGTTTTTT
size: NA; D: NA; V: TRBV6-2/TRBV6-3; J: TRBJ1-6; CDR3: CASSYSGGQHNSPLHF; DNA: TGTGCCAGCAGTTACTCCGGCGGACAGCACAATTCACCCCTCCACTTT
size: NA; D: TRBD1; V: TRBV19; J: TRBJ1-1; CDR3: CASRYAGDRNTEAFF; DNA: TGTGCCAGTAGGTACGCAGGGGACAGAAACACTGAAGCTTTCTTT
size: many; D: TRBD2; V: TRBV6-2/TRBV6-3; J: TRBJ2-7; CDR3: CASSYSTSAYEQYF; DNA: TGTGCCAGCAGTTACTCGACTAGCGCCTACGAGCAGTACTTC
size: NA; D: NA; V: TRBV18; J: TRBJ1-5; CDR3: CASSPGGANSNQPQHF; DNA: TGTGCCAGCTCACCGGGAGGGGCGAATAGCAATCAGCCCCAGCATTTT
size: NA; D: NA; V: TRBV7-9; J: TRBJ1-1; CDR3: CASRLGGIEAFF; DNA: TGTGCCAGCCGCCTGGGGGGGATTGAAGCTTTCTTT
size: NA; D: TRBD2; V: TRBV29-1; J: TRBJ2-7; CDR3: CSVVRGSHYEQYF; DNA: TGCAGCGTTGTACGCGGGAGTCACTACGAGCAGTACTTC
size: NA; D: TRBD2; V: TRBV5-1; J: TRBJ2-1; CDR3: CASSWNSGSSYNEQFF; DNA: TGCGCCAGCAGCTGGAATAGCGGGAGCTCCTACAATGAGCAGTTCTTC
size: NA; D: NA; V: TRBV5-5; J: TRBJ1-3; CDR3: CASSPEQVSGNTIYF; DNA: TGTGCCAGCAGCCCGGAACAGGTCTCTGGAAACACCATATATTTT
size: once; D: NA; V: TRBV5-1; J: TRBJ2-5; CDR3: CASSSQIQETQYF; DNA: TGCGCCAGCAGCTCACAGATCCAAGAGACCCAGTACTTC
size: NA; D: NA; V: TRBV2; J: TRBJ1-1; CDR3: CASKLDAGLGNTEAFF; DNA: TGTGCCAGCAAACTAGATGCAGGCCTAGGGAACACTGAAGCTTTCTTT
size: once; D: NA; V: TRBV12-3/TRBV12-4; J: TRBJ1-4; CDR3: CASSSDSEKLFF; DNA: TGTGCCAGCAGTTCGGACAGCGAAAAACTGTTTTTT
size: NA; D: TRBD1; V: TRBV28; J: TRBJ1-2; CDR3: CASSHQGASYGYTF; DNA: TGTGCCAGCAGTCACCAGGGGGCAAGCTATGGCTACACCTTC
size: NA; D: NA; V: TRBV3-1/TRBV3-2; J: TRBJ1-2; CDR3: CASSPGLVNYGYTF; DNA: TGTGCCAGCAGCCCAGGGCTAGTAAACTATGGCTACACCTTC
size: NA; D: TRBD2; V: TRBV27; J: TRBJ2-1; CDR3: CASSGTSGGPSYNEQFF; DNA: TGTGCCAGCAGTGGAACTAGCGGGGGGCCCTCCTACAATGAGCAGTTCTTC
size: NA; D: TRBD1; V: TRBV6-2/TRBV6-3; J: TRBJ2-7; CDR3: CASSRPGQGSSYEQYF; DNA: TGTGCCAGCAGTCGGCCGGGACAGGGGAGCTCCTACGAGCAGTACTTC
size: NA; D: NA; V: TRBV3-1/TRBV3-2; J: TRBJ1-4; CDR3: CASSPQTYFTGWNEKLFF; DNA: TGTGCCAGCAGCCCCCAGACTTATTTCACCGGTTGGAATGAAAAACTGTTTTTT
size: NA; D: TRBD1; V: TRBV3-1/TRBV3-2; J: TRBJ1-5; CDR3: CASSPTGGSGNQPQHF; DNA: TGTGCCAGCAGCCCGACAGGGGGGTCGGGAAATCAGCCCCAGCATTTT
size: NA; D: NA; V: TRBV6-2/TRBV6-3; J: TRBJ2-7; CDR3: CASSREHEQYF; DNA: TGTGCCAGCAGTCGAGAGCACGAGCAGTACTTC